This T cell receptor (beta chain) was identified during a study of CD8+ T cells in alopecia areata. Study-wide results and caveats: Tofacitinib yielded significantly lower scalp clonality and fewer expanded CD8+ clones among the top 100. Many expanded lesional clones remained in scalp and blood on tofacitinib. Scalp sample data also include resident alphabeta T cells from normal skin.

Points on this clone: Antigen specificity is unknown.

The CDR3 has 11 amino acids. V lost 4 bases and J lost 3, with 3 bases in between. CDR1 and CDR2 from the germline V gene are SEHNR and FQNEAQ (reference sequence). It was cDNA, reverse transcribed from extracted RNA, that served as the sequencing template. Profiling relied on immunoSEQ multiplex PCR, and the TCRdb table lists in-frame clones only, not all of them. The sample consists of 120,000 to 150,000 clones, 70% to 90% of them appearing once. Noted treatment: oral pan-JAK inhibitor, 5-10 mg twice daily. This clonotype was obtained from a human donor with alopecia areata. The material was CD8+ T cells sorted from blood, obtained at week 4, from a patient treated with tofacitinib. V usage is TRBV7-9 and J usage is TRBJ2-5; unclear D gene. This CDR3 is CASSYEETQYF. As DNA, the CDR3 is TGTGCCAGCAGCTACGAAGAGACCCAGTACTTC.